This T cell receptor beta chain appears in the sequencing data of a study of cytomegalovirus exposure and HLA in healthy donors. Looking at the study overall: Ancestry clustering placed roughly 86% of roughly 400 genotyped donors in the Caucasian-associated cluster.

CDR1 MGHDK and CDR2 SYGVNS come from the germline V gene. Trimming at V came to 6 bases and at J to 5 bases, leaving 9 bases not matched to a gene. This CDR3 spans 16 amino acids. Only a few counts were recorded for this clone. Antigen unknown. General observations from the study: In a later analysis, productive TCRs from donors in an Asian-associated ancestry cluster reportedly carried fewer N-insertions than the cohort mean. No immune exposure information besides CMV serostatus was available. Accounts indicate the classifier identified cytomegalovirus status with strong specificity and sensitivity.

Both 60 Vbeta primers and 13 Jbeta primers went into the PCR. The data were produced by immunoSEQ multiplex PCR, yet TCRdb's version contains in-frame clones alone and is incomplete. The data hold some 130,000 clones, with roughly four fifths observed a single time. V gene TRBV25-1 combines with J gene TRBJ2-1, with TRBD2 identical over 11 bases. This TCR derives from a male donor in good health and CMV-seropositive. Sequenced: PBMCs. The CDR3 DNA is TGTGCCAGCAGACGGTCCGGGACTAGCGGTGACAATGAGCAGTTCTTC. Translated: CASRRSGTSGDNEQFF. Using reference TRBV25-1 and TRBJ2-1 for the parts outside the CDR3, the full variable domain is EADIYQTPRYLVIGTGKKITLECSQTMGHDKMYWYQQDPGMELHLIHYSYGVNSTEKGDLSSESTVSRIRTEHFPLTLESARPSHTSQYLCASRRSGTSGDNEQFFGPGTRLTVL.